This paragraph reports one T cell receptor (beta chain). The data belong to a study of blood T cell repertoires in COVID-19. Study summary: Samples of COVID-19 (acute and convalescent) were obtained from the United States, Italy and Spain. T cells, B-cell-depleted T cells, or PBMCs supplied cDNA or gDNA.

In germline, CDR1 is LNHDA, CDR2 SQIVND (reference sequence). V shed 4 bases and J shed 2 bases, with 17 bases lying between them. The CDR3 consists of 16 residues. In the source study's methods: Estimation of nucleated cell counts was performed using reference gene primer amplification. Clones were read by immunoSEQ multiplex PCR, and TCRdb kept only the in-frame ones, dropping some. That table furnishes V, J and clone size, whereas the DNA furnished D and trimming. In the table there are hundreds of thousands of clones, around 90% of which are singletons. In Seattle, patients joined the study during active infection and were tracked longitudinally.

The chain recombines TRBV19 with TRBJ2-5; D may be TRBD1 (7 bases). The clonotype comes from a man younger than 35 with COVID-19, enrolled during active disease. The sequencing sample was made of peripheral blood. The CDR3: CASSTTGTGAQETQYF. Here the CDR3 DNA reads TGTGCCAGTAGTACGACAGGGACGGGGGCACAAGAGACCCAGTACTTC.